Given below is one T cell receptor beta chain in context. The data belong to a study of T cells after yellow fever vaccination. A 5'RACE template-switching step, the method used to make TCR cDNA, added a universal primer site and UMIs. TCRdb recomputed calls from the 5' RACE reads with MiXCR, one row per CDR3 protein. The sample consists of some 150,000 distinct CDR3 sequences, approximately 10% of them appearing once. CDR1 SGDLS and CDR2 YYNGEE come from the germline V gene. This CDR3 is 19 amino acids long. V was pared by 0 bases and J by 4 bases, with 14 bases of the junction left unmatched. The receptor was isolated from a man younger than 35 who received the YFV17D yellow fever vaccine. This chain joins TRBV9 and TRBJ2-1; the match to TRBD2 covers 9 bases. The sample in question was CD8+ T cells sorted from PBMCs, obtained 45 days after the yellow fever booster vaccination. CDR3: CASSVGIAGAPSLYNEQFF. The CDR3 DNA follows: TGTGCCAGCAGCGTAGGTATAGCGGGGGCCCCGTCCCTATACAATGAGCAGTTCTTC.